The clone carrying this TCR beta chain was found once. Antigen unknown. Its ends do not fully match the called genes, so a read error is possible. This sample is part of a study of T-cell memory formation after mild COVID-19. Overall study findings and caveats: Clones contracting over day 15 to 85 were CD4/CD8 balanced, with later expanders leaning CD4+. Several responding clones turned up in pre-infection memory, indicating that cross-reactive memory may have taken part. Contracting CD4+ clones were located mainly in CM and EM, and CD8+ clones in EMRA.

Germline loops: CDR1 MGHRA, CDR2 YSYEKL. The CDR3 has 13 residues. Constant-segment primers and 5'RACE yielded cDNA libraries for TCR alpha and TCR beta, each carrying sample barcodes and UMIs. TCRdb itself ran the 5' RACE reads through MiXCR, one entry per CDR3 protein. This sample has a few hundred thousand distinct CDR3 sequences; less than 25% occur once, and the top ten carry roughly 23%. The gene calls are TRBV4-1 and TRBJ1-1, with D possibly matching TRBD1 (6 bases). The sequenced material came from PBMCs or a T cell subset sorted from them (not recorded which). The source of this sequence is a man in his late teens or twenties who had mild COVID-19 (a few samples of this study predate the infection). Cell type and time point are not known. CDR3 nucleotides: TGCGCCAGCAGCCGCCTCCCGGGGGCTGAAGATTTCTTT. This encodes CASSRLPGAEDFF.